The 19 T cell receptor beta chains below all came from one sample that was sequenced in a study of blood T cell repertoires in COVID-19. Data came from immunoSEQ multiplex PCR; TCRdb stores just in-frame clones and leaves some out. The table has around 180,000 clones, over 65% seen once. Sequencing input: peripheral blood. The receptors stem from a person aged 65-85 years with COVID-19, enrolled during active disease.

The chain recombines TRBV6-5 with TRBJ1-2, with D maybe TRBD1 (6 bases). Germline V gene sequence: CDR1 MNHEY, CDR2 SVGAGI. V shed 6 bases and J shed 7 bases, with 12 bases lying between them. The CDR3 runs to 12 residues. In nucleotides, the CDR3 is TGTGCCAGCAGCCCCAGGGGTTCTGGCTACACCTTC. Translating gives CASSPRGSGYTF.

CDR3 in DNA: TGTGCCAGCAGCCAAGTGGCGAGCGGCATCAACACCGGGGAGCTGTTTTTT. Translation gives CASSQVASGINTGELFF. The J gene is TRBJ2-2, the V gene TRBV4-2, with D possibly matching TRBD2 (5 bases). Germline V gives CDR1 LGHNA, CDR2 YNFKEQ. V lost 1 base and J lost 2, with 14 bases in between. The CDR3 has 17 residues.

The chain uses TRBV1 and TRBJ2-6; the D call of TRBD1 is as the table states it, not checked on the DNA. TRBV1 is a known pseudogene. The CDR3 extends over 17 amino acids. CDR3 protein: CTSSFAGGLVGANVLTF. CDR3 sequence (DNA): TGCACCAGCAGTTTTGCAGGGGGCTTAGTCGGGGCCAACGTCCTGACTTTC.

A note on this clone: The junction shows a germline mismatch at one end, possibly a read error. The chain joins TRBV10-2 to TRBJ2-1; 7 nucleotides match TRBD2. The CDR3 runs to 16 residues. Per germline, CDR1 WSHSY and CDR2 SAAADI. This chain's CDR3 is CASSESFQSGADEQFF. The CDR3 DNA sequence: TGCGCCAGCAGCGAGTCGTTTCAAAGCGGGGCTGATGAGCAGTTCTTC.

This chain connects TRBV19 to TRBJ1-5, with D perhaps TRBD1 (6 bases). Trimming removed 7 bases at V and 3 bases at J, with 13 bases between. Germline V gene sequence: CDR1 LNHDA, CDR2 SQIVND (reference sequence). The CDR3 contains 14 residues. The CDR3, as DNA: TGTGCCAGTATTAAACAGGGTTTCAATCAGCCCCAGCATTTT. Encoded protein: CASIKQGFNQPQHF.

The chain links TRBV7-9 to TRBJ2-3; D remains ambiguous. Per the germline V gene, CDR1 is SEHNR and CDR2 is FQNEAQ (reference sequence). Between the trimmed V and J ends, which lost 2 bases and 2 bases, there was a span of 14 bases. This CDR3 comprises 16 residues. The CDR3 DNA sequence: TGTGCCAGCAGCTTACTCGACACCTGGCTCACAGATACGCAGTATTTT. Translation gives CASSLLDTWLTDTQYF.

The rearrangement links TRBV27 to TRBJ1-4, with D unresolved. Germline V lookup: CDR1 MNHEY, CDR2 SMNVEV (reference sequence). Trimming took 1 base from V and 6 from J, leaving 6 bases between them. This CDR3 spans 13 amino acids. DNA of the CDR3: TGTGCCAGCAGTTTATGGGCCGATGAAAAACTGTTTTTT. It translates to CASSLWADEKLFF.

The chain has TRBV9 and TRBJ2-1, with D maybe TRBD1 (7 bases). The CDR3 spans 19 residues. Between the trimmed V and J ends, which lost 0 bases and 0 bases, there was a span of 19 bases. Per germline, CDR1 SGDLS and CDR2 YYNGEE. The CDR3 DNA follows: TGTGCCAGCAGCGTAGCTGGGGGTTCAGGGGGGAGCTCCTACAATGAGCAGTTCTTC. The encoded protein is CASSVAGGSGGSSYNEQFF.

This clone was recorded only once. The chain uses TRBV28 and TRBJ2-7; maybe TRBD2 (5 bases). Per germline, CDR1 MDHEN and CDR2 SYDVKM. Trimming shortened V by 6 bases and J by 4 bases, and 19 bases separated the two germline ends. The CDR3 length is 15 residues. The CDR3 DNA sequence: TGTGCCAGCAGGAAAGAGGCGGGCCTACTATACGAGCAGTACTTC. This gives the protein CASRKEAGLLYEQYF.

CDR3 coding DNA: TGTGCCAGCAGCAAGGACATGGTGAACACTGAAGCTTTCTTT. Translating gives CASSKDMVNTEAFF. The rearrangement uses TRBV7-3 and TRBJ1-1; the D gene is possibly TRBD1 (5 bases). Germline CDR1 and CDR2: SGHTA and FQGTGA. The CDR3 spans 14 residues. V dropped 5 bases and J dropped 0 bases, with 10 bases sitting between them. Full variable domain (remainder filled in from reference TRBV7-3 and TRBJ1-1): GAGVSQTPSNKVTEKGKYVELRCDPISGHTALYWYRQSLGQGPEFLIYFQGTGAADDSGLPNDRFFAVRPEGSVSTLKIQRTERGDSAVYLCASSKDMVNTEAFFGQGTRLTVV.

This clone has a single count. This rearrangement joins TRBV5-1 to TRBJ2-3; the match to TRBD2 covers 8 bases. Trimming removed 3 bases from V and 6 bases from J; junction bases left unmatched: 15. The germline gives CDR1 SGHRS, CDR2 YFSETQ. The CDR3 is 17 amino acids. Written as DNA, the CDR3 is TGCGCCAGCAGCTCAGGGAAATGGACTAGCCGGCACGATACGCAGTATTTT. This translates into CASSSGKWTSRHDTQYF.

The chain employs TRBV29-1 and TRBJ2-2; D is possibly TRBD1 (6 bases). The CDR3 length is 17 residues. Germline V CDR1 and CDR2: SQVTM, ANQGSEA. The V end lost 5 bases, the J end lost 2 bases, and 21 bases lay between the germline ends. The CDR3 reads CSVSGAKSGSNTGELFF. DNA for the CDR3: TGCAGCGTTTCAGGGGCCAAATCGGGCAGTAACACCGGGGAGCTGTTTTTT.

The chain joins TRBV5-1 to TRBJ1-1; TRBD1 matches 9 bases. J was trimmed by 4 bases and V by 3 bases; bases with no gene match: 10. Per the germline V gene, CDR1 is SGHRS and CDR2 is YFSETQ. CDR3 size: 16 residues. For the CDR3, the DNA is TGCGCCAGCAGCTCCGGGACAGGGCCTAGGGGCACTGAAGCTTTCTTT. Encoded protein: CASSSGTGPRGTEAFF.

V and J are TRBV7-2 and TRBJ2-7; the D gene is possibly TRBD1 (6 bases). Trimming stripped 5 bases from V and 1 base from J, with 12 bases between. The CDR3 sequence is 14 residues long. Germline V gene sequence: CDR1 SGHTA, CDR2 FQGNSA. The DNA of the CDR3 is TGTGCCAGCAGCCAAACGGGACATTCCTACGAGCAGTACTTC. Its protein is CASSQTGHSYEQYF.

The V gene is TRBV15, the J gene TRBJ2-7, with TRBD1 matching over 8 bases. The CDR3 is 14 amino acids. Germline V gene data show CDR1 as LNHNV and CDR2 as YYDKDF (reference sequence). V was clipped by 5 bases and J by 4 bases; unmatched bases: 7. The CDR3 DNA follows: TGTGCCACCAGCCGGGCAGGGGGCGCGTACGAGCAGTACTTC. Translating gives CATSRAGGAYEQYF.

The chain uses TRBV6-7 and TRBJ1-1; D is perhaps TRBD1 (5 bases). TRBV6-7 is labeled an ORF, and its function is uncertain. The CDR3 totals 16 residues. V was trimmed by 2 bases and J by 3 bases, leaving 16 bases between them. CDR3 sequence reads: CASSYRSGGEDTEAFF. CDR3 DNA sequence: TGTGCCAGCAGTTACAGGTCGGGGGGGGAGGACACTGAAGCTTTCTTT.

The V and J genes are TRBV3-1 (or the pseudogene TRBV3-2) and TRBJ2-1, with TRBD2 as a possible D gene (6 bases). Germline CDR1 is LGHDT and CDR2 is YNNKEL (reference sequence). Trimming removed 5 bases at V and 6 bases at J, with 17 bases between. This CDR3 has 15 residues. Here the CDR3 reads CASSELGGRSNEQFF. The CDR3 DNA reads TGTGCCAGCAGCGAACTCGGGGGTCGGTCCAATGAGCAGTTCTTC.

The chain has TRBV19 and TRBJ2-2; 8 bases line up with TRBD1. CDR1 LNHDA and CDR2 SQIVND come from the germline V gene (reference sequence). The CDR3 loop spans 15 amino acids. The V gene end was trimmed by 4 bases and the J gene end by 4 bases; junction bases not matched to a gene: 5. The CDR3 DNA sequence: TGTGCCAGTAGTAGACAGGGGACGGGCACCGGGGAGCTGTTTTTT. It is translated as CASSRQGTGTGELFF.

The chain couples TRBV21-1 to TRBJ2-3; TRBD2, the D gene given by the table, was not confirmed from the DNA. TRBV21-1 is deemed a pseudogene. The CDR3 length is 13 residues. The CDR3 sequence: CASSKVVTDTQYF. DNA for the CDR3: TGTGCCAGCAGCAAGGTAGTAACAGATACGCAGTATTTT.